One sample yielded the 28 T cell receptor beta chains listed below, sequenced in a study of blood T cell repertoires in COVID-19. Using immunoSEQ multiplex PCR, the repertoire was profiled, and TCRdb retains in-frame clones only, with some absent. The table records more than 95,000 clones, roughly 83% of them present only once. Sequenced material: peripheral blood. Source of these receptors: a human donor in a cohort sampled during active COVID-19.

The sample holds a few counts of this clone. The rearrangement uses TRBV7-9 and TRBJ1-5; no firm D call. The CDR3 is made up of 12 amino acids. V shed 1 base and J shed 7 bases, with 5 bases lying between them. Germline V gene data show CDR1 as SEHNR and CDR2 as FQNEAQ (reference sequence). CDR3 DNA: TGTGCCAGCAGCTTAGTAGAGCAGCCCCAGCATTTT. Protein: CASSLVEQPQHF.

The J gene is TRBJ1-4, the V gene TRBV10-1; no firm D call. The germline V and J ends were trimmed by 7 bases and 6 bases, with 18 bases remaining between them. CDR1 is WNHNN and CDR2 is SYGVQD in the germline V gene (reference sequence). CDR3 length equals 15 residues. The CDR3 loop is CASTSRQGDDEKLFF. CDR3 nucleotide sequence: TGCGCCAGCACTAGTAGGCAAGGTGATGATGAAAAACTGTTTTTT.

The rearrangement links TRBV6-6 to TRBJ2-7; weak D call: TRBD1 (5 bases). The germline V gene has CDR1 MNHNY and CDR2 SVGAGI (reference sequence). Deletions cut 0 bases from V and 0 bases from J, with 6 bases between. This CDR3 has 14 amino acids. CDR3 protein: CASSYSDSSYEQYF. In DNA form, the CDR3 reads TGTGCCAGCAGTTACTCTGACAGCTCCTACGAGCAGTACTTC.

The chain joins TRBV12-3 or TRBV12-4 to TRBJ1-6; D unclear. This CDR3 is 13 amino acids long. With 5 bases removed from V and 6 bases from J, the gap between germline ends came to 8 bases. DNA for the CDR3: TGTGCCAGCAGTACTAGTTTTAATTCACCCCTCCACTTT. It is translated as CASSTSFNSPLHF.

The chain links TRBV14 to TRBJ2-7; possible D gene TRBD2, 5 bases. The CDR3 runs 13 residues. V lost 3 bases and J 2 bases, leaving 8 bases between the germline ends. Germline V CDR1 and CDR2: SGHDN, FVKESK. CDR3 nucleotide sequence: TGTGCCAGCAGCCAGGCGGGCCCCTACGAGCAGTACTTC. As protein: CASSQAGPYEQYF.

This sequence joins TRBV28 and TRBJ1-5, with 7 bases lining up with TRBD1. This CDR3 region has 15 residues. The germline V gene has CDR1 MDHEN and CDR2 SYDVKM. Unmatched junction bases numbered 10, after V lost 7 bases and J lost 4 bases. The CDR3 here is CASNPGTAANQPQHF. The CDR3 nucleotides are TGTGCCAGCAACCCCGGGACAGCGGCGAATCAGCCCCAGCATTTT.

This chain connects TRBV24-1 to TRBJ2-7; 9 bases line up with TRBD1. The CDR3 totals 13 residues. Losses at the gene ends were 7 bases for V and 6 bases for J; bases not matched to a gene: 6. Germline values: CDR1 KGHDR, CDR2 SFDVKD. The DNA for the CDR3 is TGTGCCACCAGGGGACAGGGTTCCAGCGAGCAGTACTTC. Protein sequence: CATRGQGSSEQYF.

The chain combines TRBV6-6 with TRBJ1-6, with D uncertain. Germline V gene lookup returns CDR1 MNHNY and CDR2 SVGAGI (reference sequence). This CDR3 has 13 amino acids. The V end lost 2 bases, the J end lost 14 bases, and 13 bases lay between the germline ends. For the CDR3, the DNA is TGTGCCAGCAGTTACCCCACGCGAGAGGCCCTCCACTTT. Translation: CASSYPTREALHF.

The chain combines TRBV7-3 with TRBJ2-3; 8 nucleotides agree with TRBD2. This CDR3 has 14 amino acids. Germline loops: CDR1 SGHTA, CDR2 FQGTGA. J was trimmed by 1 base and V by 4 bases; bases with no gene match: 1. The CDR3 region has the DNA TGTGCCAGCAGCTCGACTAGCGGCACAGATACGCAGTATTTT. Translation gives CASSSTSGTDTQYF.

The chain joins TRBV7-6 to TRBJ2-7; the match to TRBD2 covers 7 bases. The ends lost 5 bases at V and 6 bases at J; junction bases unmatched: 10. The length of the CDR3 is 14 residues. Germline lookup yields CDR1 SGHVS and CDR2 FNYEAQ. The CDR3 is CASSLGGAKGEQYF. The CDR3 nucleotides read TGTGCCAGCAGCCTGGGAGGGGCCAAGGGCGAGCAGTACTTC. Filled out from reference TRBV7-6 and TRBJ2-7, the complete variable domain reads GAGVSQSPRYKVTKRGQDVALRCDPISGHVSLYWYRQALGQGPEFLTYFNYEAQQDKSGLPNDRFSAERPEGSISTLTIQRTEQRDSAMYRCASSLGGAKGEQYFGPGTRLTVT.

This clone was counted once. The V and J genes are TRBV4-1 and TRBJ1-5; TRBD1 agrees at 7 bases. Germline loops: CDR1 MGHRA, CDR2 YSYEKL. Trimming at V came to 0 bases and at J to 0 bases, leaving 8 bases not matched to a gene. This CDR3 region has 18 residues. CDR3 nucleotides: TGCGCCAGCAGCCAAGATGAAAGGGACAGTCATAGCAATCAGCCCCAGCATTTT. Translation: CASSQDERDSHSNQPQHF.

CDR3 bases: TGTGCCAGCAGCTTATCAGGAAATGAGCAGTTCTTC. Encoded protein: CASSLSGNEQFF. The V gene is TRBV7-9, the J gene TRBJ2-1; D is unresolved. V lost 2 bases to trimming and J lost 7 bases, with 6 bases between them. The CDR3 extends over 12 amino acids. The germline V gene has CDR1 SEHNR and CDR2 FQNEAQ (reference sequence). Full variable domain (outside the CDR3, taken from reference TRBV7-9 and TRBJ2-1): DTGVSQNPRHKITKRGQNVTFRCDPISEHNRLYWYRQTLGQGPEFLTYFQNEAQLEKSRLLSDRFSAERPKGSFSTLEIQRTEQGDSAMYLCASSLSGNEQFFGPGTRLTVL.

The chain couples TRBV5-1 to TRBJ2-5; 14 bases are a match to TRBD2. Germline V gene sequence: CDR1 SGHRS, CDR2 YFSETQ. The V segment lost 3 bases and the J segment 5 bases; nucleotides outside the gene matches: 15. The CDR3 spans 19 residues. CDR3 sequence reads: CASSWGLAGDNSFGETQYF. The DNA of the CDR3 is TGCGCCAGCAGCTGGGGACTAGCGGGAGACAACTCATTCGGGGAGACCCAGTACTTC. The complete variable domain, with remaining parts taken from reference TRBV5-1 and TRBJ2-5, reads KAGVTQTPRYLIKTRGQQVTLSCSPISGHRSVSWYQQTPGQGLQFLFEYFSETQRNKGNFPGRFSGRQFSNSRSEMNVSTLELGDSALYLCASSWGLAGDNSFGETQYFGPGTRLLVL.

The sample holds a few counts of this clone. The V and J genes are TRBV19 and TRBJ2-7, with D possibly TRBD1 on 5 matching bases. V lost 10 bases, J lost 10 bases, and 17 bases lay in between. The germline V gene encodes CDR1 LNHDA and CDR2 SQIVND (reference sequence). The length of the CDR3 is 11 residues. The CDR3, as DNA: TGTGCCAAGATGCCTTGGGGCGGACAGTACTTC. Amino acid sequence: CAKMPWGGQYF.

The rearrangement joins TRBV20-1 to TRBJ1-5; D is ambiguous. The V gene lost 3 bases and the J gene lost 1 base, with 10 bases spanning the gap. CDR1 DFQATT and CDR2 SNEGSKA come from the germline V gene (reference sequence). This CDR3 comprises 14 residues. The DNA for the CDR3 is TGCAGTGCTAGTTCTGAGGGAAGCAATCAGCCCCAGCATTTT. Its protein is CSASSEGSNQPQHF.

The chain links TRBV5-3 to TRBJ1-2; D gene ambiguous. TRBV5-3 is known as an ORF, though its function is uncertain. This CDR3 has 15 residues. Trimming pared 10 bases from V and 3 bases from J, leaving 22 bases between. The CDR3 coding sequence is TGTGCCGGGAGTGATACAGAACCCGAGGACTATGGCTACACCTTC. Protein sequence: CAGSDTEPEDYGYTF.

The rearrangement links TRBV7-2 to TRBJ2-1, with 7 bases matching TRBD1. CDR3 length: 14 amino acids. The V segment lost 8 bases and the J segment 0 bases; nucleotides outside the gene matches: 4. Germline V lookup: CDR1 SGHTA, CDR2 FQGNSA. This CDR3 reads CASETGRSYNEQFF. The CDR3 DNA reads as TGTGCCAGCGAGACAGGGCGCTCCTACAATGAGCAGTTCTTC.

The V gene is TRBV7-9, the J gene TRBJ2-1, with TRBD2 matching 8 bases. V gave up 5 bases and J gave up 4 bases; unmatched junction bases: 7. Per the germline V gene, CDR1 is SEHNR and CDR2 is FQNEAQ (reference sequence). The CDR3 is 15 residues long. CDR3 amino acids: CASSVSGLEYNEQFF. CDR3 in DNA: TGTGCCAGCAGCGTCTCGGGACTAGAATACAATGAGCAGTTCTTC.

The chain has TRBV11-2 and TRBJ2-3; D uncertain. V lost 4 bases, J lost 3 bases, and 14 bases lay in between. Germline-derived CDR1 and CDR2 are SGHAT and FQNNGV. The CDR3 is 15 amino acids. CDR3 sequence reads: CASSSRMSQTDTQYF. CDR3 DNA: TGTGCCAGCAGCTCGAGGATGAGCCAAACAGATACGCAGTATTTT.

The chain joins TRBV28 to TRBJ2-1, with D maybe TRBD2 (5 bases). Germline loops: CDR1 MDHEN, CDR2 SYDVKM. Between the trimmed V and J ends, which lost 10 bases and 0 bases, there was a span of 16 bases. The CDR3 has 15 residues. The CDR3 DNA is TGTGCCACCGACTCCGGGAAGGCCTCCTACAATGAGCAGTTCTTC. This sequence encodes CATDSGKASYNEQFF.

This chain joins TRBV4-1 and TRBJ2-3; a weak D match, TRBD2 (5 bases). There are 14 residues in the CDR3. Deletions cut 1 base from V and 6 bases from J, with 11 bases between. Germline CDR1 and CDR2: MGHRA and YSYEKL. The CDR3 sequence is CASSQASGRDTQYF. CDR3 DNA: TGCGCCAGCAGCCAAGCCAGCGGACGGGATACGCAGTATTTT.

In nucleotides, the CDR3 is TGTGCCTGGAGCGCCTCGGCGGGTCTCTCCTACGAGCAGTACTTC. This encodes CAWSASAGLSYEQYF. The rearrangement joins TRBV30 to TRBJ2-7; D is perhaps TRBD2 (5 bases). Deletions cut 3 bases from V and 0 bases from J, with 15 bases between. The CDR3 extends over 15 amino acids. Germline CDR1 is GTSNPN and CDR2 is SVGIG (reference sequence).

The CDR3 DNA reads as TGTGCCAGCTCACAAAAGGGGAATACCTACGAGCAGTACTTC. Its translation: CASSQKGNTYEQYF. V usage is TRBV18 and J usage is TRBJ2-7; TRBD1 might be the D (5 bases). This CDR3 spans 14 amino acids. Germline lookup yields CDR1 KGHSH and CDR2 LQKENI. Trimming shortened V by 4 bases and J by 2 bases, and 12 bases separated the two germline ends.

The rearrangement uses TRBV10-3 and TRBJ2-1, with 13 bases lining up with TRBD2. This CDR3 spans 18 amino acids. From germline, CDR1 is ENHRY and CDR2 SYGVKD. With V trimmed by 6 bases and J by 5 bases, 13 bases remained unmatched. CDR3 protein: CAISLSSPGTSGNNEQFF. As DNA, the CDR3 is TGTGCCATCAGCCTCTCATCGCCCGGGACTAGCGGGAACAATGAGCAGTTCTTC.

The J gene is TRBJ1-2, the V gene TRBV2, with D hard to call. The CDR3 totals 14 residues. Germline V lookup: CDR1 SNHLY, CDR2 FYNNEI. V was trimmed by 3 bases and J by 6 bases, leaving 14 bases between them. This CDR3 reads CASSDGRGLDGYTF. The CDR3 nucleotides read TGTGCCAGCAGTGATGGGCGGGGTTTGGATGGCTACACCTTC. The full variable domain, in which reference TRBV2 and TRBJ1-2 provide the parts outside the CDR3, is EPEVTQTPSHQVTQMGQEVILRCVPISNHLYFYWYRQILGQKVEFLVSFYNNEISEKSEIFDDQFSVERPDGSNFTLKIRSTKLEDSAMYFCASSDGRGLDGYTFGSGTRLTVV.

J is TRBJ2-5 and V is TRBV20-1; D is unclear. This CDR3 region has 11 residues. Between the trimmed V and J ends, which lost 0 bases and 7 bases, there was a span of 6 bases. Germline V lookup: CDR1 DFQATT, CDR2 SNEGSKA (reference sequence). The CDR3 loop reads CSARDPRTQYF. The CDR3 nucleotides read TGCAGTGCTAGAGATCCCCGGACCCAGTACTTC.

This clone was picked up a small number of times. The chain carries TRBV4-3 and TRBJ1-3; no reliable D call. In germline, CDR1 is LGHNA, CDR2 YSLEER. The CDR3 runs 14 residues. V lost 4 bases to trimming and J lost 6 bases, with 13 bases between them. This chain's CDR3 is CASSPDRVANTIYF. In DNA, the CDR3 is TGCGCCAGCAGCCCTGACCGGGTCGCAAACACCATATATTTT.

V usage is TRBV11-2 and J usage is TRBJ2-6, with D tentatively TRBD1 (6 bases). CDR3 size: 18 residues. Germline values: CDR1 SGHAT, CDR2 FQNNGV. V was pared by 3 bases and J by 0 bases, with 15 bases between. The CDR3 bases are TGTGCCAGCAGCTTGCAAAGACAGGTCAACTCTGGGGCCAACGTCCTGACTTTC. Amino acids: CASSLQRQVNSGANVLTF.